This is a list of T cell receptor beta chains from one sample in a study of CD8 T cells in Susac syndrome. TCRdb passed the immunoSEQ multiplex PCR reads through MiXCR, listing each CDR3 protein once. The sample includes 150,000 to 200,000 distinct CDR3 sequences, around 93% of them seen just once. Material: CD4+ T cells from PBMCs. Receptors were obtained from a human donor in good health. Both conserved end residues are part of each CDR3. A D gene is named only where the DNA matches it firmly. Some rows have no size entry. The others give once, few or many, or a class for an expanded clone.

TRBV6-2/TRBV6-3	TRBJ2-1	.	TRBD1	CASSMTGGYYNEQFF	TGTGCCAGCAGTATGACAGGGGGATACTACAATGAGCAGTTCTTC
TRBV29-1	TRBJ2-2	.	.	CSVHRGDGELFF	TGCAGCGTTCATCGAGGCGACGGGGAGCTGTTTTTT
TRBV29-1	TRBJ1-1	.	.	CSVEIYLNTEAFF	TGCAGCGTTGAAATATACCTCAACACTGAAGCTTTCTTT
TRBV14	TRBJ2-6	.	.	CASSQDIGSGANVLTF	TGTGCCAGCAGCCAAGACATAGGCTCTGGGGCCAACGTCCTGACTTTC
TRBV11-1	TRBJ1-1	.	.	CASSLEDYTEAFF	TGTGCCAGCAGCTTAGAAGATTACACTGAAGCTTTCTTT
TRBV20-1	TRBJ1-3	.	.	CSARDPRRNTIYF	TGCAGTGCTAGAGATCCGCGGAGAAACACCATATATTTT
TRBV7-2	TRBJ2-4	.	.	CASSQGGDIQYF	TGTGCCAGCAGCCAAGGGGGGGACATTCAGTACTTC
TRBV5-4	TRBJ2-7	.	TRBD1	CASSRGQGVPYEQYF	TGTGCCAGCAGCAGGGGACAGGGTGTCCCCTACGAGCAGTACTTC
TRBV2	TRBJ2-5	.	.	CASLGGQETQYF	TGTGCCAGCTTAGGCGGACAAGAGACCCAGTACTTC
TRBV2	TRBJ2-1	.	.	CASSVQGGQRRFF	TGTGCCAGCAGTGTCCAGGGGGGCCAACGGCGGTTCTTC
TRBV20-1	TRBJ2-4	once	.	CSSQDTKNIQYF	TGCAGTTCACAGGACACAAAAAACATTCAGTACTTC
TRBV5-1	TRBJ2-7	.	.	CASSLGVSLADYEQYF	TGCGCCAGCAGCTTGGGGGTCAGTCTGGCCGACTACGAGCAGTACTTC
TRBV12-3/TRBV12-4	TRBJ1-1	.	.	CASSLARATEAFF	TGTGCCAGCAGTTTAGCCAGGGCCACTGAAGCTTTCTTT
TRBV20-1	TRBJ2-3	once	TRBD1	CSVRQGAADTQYF	TGCAGTGTAAGACAGGGGGCAGCAGATACGCAGTATTTT
TRBV28	TRBJ1-6	.	.	CASRGSSYNSPLHF	TGTGCCAGCCGGGGGAGCTCCTATAATTCACCCCTCCACTTT
TRBV6-1	TRBJ2-7	.	.	CASRAASSYEQYF	TGTGCCAGCAGGGCAGCTAGCTCCTACGAGCAGTACTTC
TRBV30	TRBJ1-2	.	.	CAWSLLSGGGNGYTF	TGTGCCTGGAGTCTTTTATCCGGTGGAGGAAATGGCTACACCTTC
TRBV30	TRBJ1-1	.	.	CAWGGGGTEALF	TGTGCCTGGGGGGGAGGAGGCACTGAAGCTCTCTTT
TRBV30	TRBJ1-1	once	.	CAWNLLGTEAFF	TGTGCCTGGAACTTACTAGGAACTGAAGCTTTCTTT
TRBV5-1	TRBJ2-7	.	.	CASRLWGKGEQYF	TGCGCCAGCCGACTTTGGGGTAAGGGCGAGCAGTACTTC
TRBV4-2	TRBJ2-2	.	.	CASSQDRKYSTGELFF	TGTGCCAGCAGCCAAGATCGAAAATATTCCACCGGGGAGCTGTTTTTT
TRBV2	TRBJ1-5	.	.	CASTTDFNQPQHF	TGTGCCAGCACGACAGATTTCAATCAGCCCCAGCATTTT
TRBV6-5	TRBJ2-7	.	.	CASSRTRGSYEQYF	TGTGCCAGCAGCCGGACCCGAGGCTCCTACGAGCAGTACTTC
TRBV20-1	TRBJ2-7	.	TRBD1	CSASLRDRGYEQYF	TGCAGTGCTAGTCTCCGGGACAGGGGCTACGAGCAGTACTTC
TRBV18	TRBJ2-7	.	.	CASSPPNSLSYEQYF	TGTGCCAGCTCACCACCGAACTCCCTGTCCTACGAGCAGTACTTC
TRBV12-5	TRBJ1-2	.	.	CASGSLNYGYTF	TGTGCTAGTGGTTCCCTAAACTATGGCTACACCTTC
TRBV4-1	TRBJ1-5	.	TRBD1	CASSLTGTGLQPQHF	TGCGCCAGCAGCCTCACCGGGACAGGGCTCCAGCCCCAGCATTTT
TRBV7-2	TRBJ2-2	.	TRBD2	CASSATLAAGELFF	TGTGCCAGCAGCGCTACCCTAGCGGCCGGGGAGCTGTTTTTT
TRBV15	TRBJ2-1	.	.	CATSRDSRDEQFF	TGTGCCACCAGCAGAGATAGCAGGGATGAGCAGTTCTTC
TRBV7-9	TRBJ2-1	once	.	CASSLVRELQFF	TGTGCCAGCAGCTTAGTAAGGGAACTCCAGTTCTTC
TRBV30	TRBJ1-1	.	.	CAWVTGWAEAFF	TGTGCCTGGGTTACAGGGTGGGCTGAAGCTTTCTTT
TRBV20-1	TRBJ2-5	.	TRBD2	CSARATSGVVETQYF	TGCAGTGCTAGGGCGACTAGCGGGGTCGTTGAGACCCAGTACTTC
TRBV6-6	TRBJ1-1	.	.	CASSYSGQGTEAFF	TGTGCCAGCAGTTACTCCGGCCAGGGCACTGAAGCTTTCTTT
TRBV7-9	TRBJ2-5	.	.	CASSPSMRTETQYF	TGTGCCAGCAGCCCGAGTATGCGGACAGAGACCCAGTACTTC
TRBV5-1	TRBJ2-7	few	TRBD1	CASSLGQGGEQYF	TGTGCCAGCAGCCTGGGACAGGGAGGCGAGCAGTACTTC
TRBV12-3/TRBV12-4	TRBJ2-7	.	.	CASSFSGGTGEQYF	TGTGCCAGCAGTTTTTCGGGGGGGACAGGAGAGCAGTACTTC
TRBV29-1	TRBJ1-2	.	.	CSVEDQGMGYGYTF	TGCAGCGTTGAAGATCAAGGGATGGGCTATGGCTACACCTTC
TRBV7-2	TRBJ2-3	.	.	CASSTESGASQYF	TGTGCCAGCAGCACCGAGTCGGGGGCATCGCAGTATTTT
TRBV29-1	TRBJ2-7	.	.	CSVRTVSSYEQYF	TGCAGCGTTCGGACGGTGAGCTCCTACGAGCAGTACTTC